This is a list of T cell receptor beta chains from one sample in a study of human T cells and chemical hapten exposure. One entry per CDR3 protein, called by TCRdb with MiXCR from the RACE reads. The repertoire holds around 300,000 distinct CDR3 sequences, with around 6.9% as singletons. The source material was whole blood, sampled in connection with sensitization to the hapten diphenylcyclopropenone (DPC). The source of these receptors is a woman under 30 with alopecia areata. Some clones in this sample may be carry-over from other donors' samples. CDR3s include the opening cysteine and the closing phenylalanine or tryptophan. Fields, in order: D gene, V gene, CDR3 protein. The D gene is left open where the match is weak.

-,TRBV9,CASSVALGRVPGYTF
-,TRBV27,CASSKGGRTEAFF
TRBD1,TRBV27,CASSFRGQKLFF
-,TRBV18,CASSTVSDGELFF
-,TRBV21-1,CASSKAGERGVHSTDTQYF
-,TRBV2,CASSEEGGAYTDTQYF
-,TRBV2,CASSQMSTDTQYF
-,TRBV7-2,CASSLEGSGTQHF
-,TRBV4-1,CASTTRHGNTGELFF
TRBD1,TRBV5-6,CASSPDRGLNTEAFF
-,TRBV20-1,CSAKRQGLGPQHF
-,TRBV18,CASSLPRGMNTEAFF
-,TRBV3-1,CASSQDGQSGELFF
-,TRBV27,CASRDRPATNEKLFF
-,TRBV9,CASSATPGTEAFF
-,TRBV6-2/TRBV6-3,CASSQAGSHVEGANVLTF
-,TRBV21-1,CASSVPTGLKNIQYF
-,TRBV29-1,CSVEEAEQGRGYGYTF
-,TRBV20-1,CSARGEGSTEAFF
-,TRBV25-1,CASSWGPDYGYTF
-,TRBV7-2,CASSPGRNPNNEQFF
-,TRBV15,CATSTNWGYEQYF
-,TRBV27,CASGREYQPQHF
-,TRBV9,CASSVGGIKETQYF
-,TRBV5-1,CASSLEARANIQYF
-,TRBV7-9,CASSSPGDPYEQYF
TRBD1,TRBV20-1,CSAPKPGQGTDTQYF
-,TRBV12-3/TRBV12-4,CASTGQSSTDTQYF
-,TRBV7-8,CASSLERGSSNQPQHF
TRBD1,TRBV20-1,CSARAVQGNYGYTF
-,TRBV27,CASSTRLGERTGELFF
TRBD2,TRBV4-3,CASSQEHSGGGIGDTQYF
-,TRBV24-1,CATSDFGLAWKETQYF
TRBD1,TRBV12-3/TRBV12-4,CASALTGGTIYF
-,TRBV20-1,CSARDQGRSYEQYF
-,TRBV7-2,CASSFGEGPGTEAFF
TRBD1,TRBV7-2,CASSLLRDSLRYGYTF
-,TRBV5-1,CASSDSLNTEAFF
-,TRBV14,CASSQGWGFSYNSPLHF
-,TRBV7-9,CASSLNGADTQYF
TRBD1,TRBV10-2,CASSGSPGQGLANYGYTF
-,TRBV5-1,CASSLGVDFTKETQYF